This T cell receptor beta chain originates from a study of blood T cells in healthy people across ages. Sample donors were healthy Caucasian individuals that came from Russia, aged 6 to 90. PBMCs, at least 6.5 million per sample, were isolated. Study results and limitations: TCR beta diversity was tightly associated with the proportion of naive T cells.

This CDR3 region has 13 residues. The germline V gene encodes CDR1 MNHNS and CDR2 SASEGT. V shed 7 bases and J shed 0 bases, with 4 bases lying between them. Using a J-beta primer mix together with a sample-barcoded 5' primer, a second PCR was run for about 7 to 12 cycles. MiXCR, applied by TCRdb to the 5' RACE reads, yields one record per CDR3 protein. The repertoire holds roughly 830,000 distinct CDR3 sequences, with around 62% as singletons. A remark on this clonotype: As yet, its antigen is unknown.

Sequencing input: blood. The sequence derives from a man aged 25-45 years in good health. The chain uses TRBV6-1 and TRBJ2-6; unclear D gene. CDR3 DNA sequence: TGTGCCAGCATATTCTCTGGGGCCAACGTCCTGACTTTC. As protein: CASIFSGANVLTF.